What follows are 16 T cell receptor beta chains derived from one specimen sequenced in a study of response to subunit inactivated influenza vaccine. MiXCR was run by TCRdb on the RT-PCR reads, yielding one entry per CDR3 protein. This table holds about 780,000 distinct CDR3 sequences, under 20% found once. The sample in question was PBMCs from blood, obtained approximately 5 days after vaccination. The receptors here all came from a man in his fifties who received an inactivated influenza vaccine.

A few counts support this clonotype. A read error is possible here, since a much larger clone lies one base away. V is TRBV7-2 and J is TRBJ2-1; 9 nucleotides match TRBD1. The V and J ends lost 6 bases and 5 bases, in that order; junction bases with no gene match: 5. The CDR3 is 14 residues long. Germline V lookup: CDR1 SGHTA, CDR2 FQGNSA. The CDR3 DNA sequence: TGTGCCAGCAGGGGACAGGGTTCCAACAATGAGCAGTTCTTC. Translating it yields CASRGQGSNNEQFF.

CDR3 protein: CASSPSSSGYEQYF. The CDR3 bases are TGTGCCAGCTCACCGTCCTCTAGCGGCTACGAGCAGTACTTC. The chain recombines TRBV18 with TRBJ2-7; 7 bases line up with TRBD2. With V trimmed by 3 bases and J by 3 bases, 5 bases remained unmatched. This CDR3 has 14 amino acids. Germline assignment: CDR1 KGHSH and CDR2 LQKENI.

This clonotype occurred a few times. The chain joins TRBV6-1 to TRBJ1-2, with 8 bases identical to TRBD1. Germline CDR1 is MNHNS and CDR2 is SASEGT. There are 13 residues in the CDR3. J was trimmed by 7 bases and V by 7 bases; bases with no gene match: 8. The CDR3 DNA is TGTGCCAGCACTGGACAGGGAATAGTTGGCTACACCTTC. This encodes CASTGQGIVGYTF.

This clonotype was counted only a few times. J is TRBJ1-4 and V is TRBV15, with D unclear. The CDR3 sequence is 16 residues long. The V end was cut by 4 bases, the J end by 0 bases, with 12 bases between. Per the germline V gene, CDR1 is LNHNV and CDR2 is YYDKDF (reference sequence). This CDR3 is CATSKTQRTTNEKLFF. The DNA for the CDR3 is TGTGCCACCAGCAAGACACAGCGAACAACTAATGAAAAACTGTTTTTT.

This clonotype occurred a few times. The chain carries TRBV7-2 and TRBJ2-7; TRBD2 is a possible D gene (6 bases). This CDR3 is 13 amino acids long. Germline CDR1 SGHTA, CDR2 FQGNSA. The germline V and J ends were trimmed by 8 bases and 4 bases, with 15 bases remaining between them. Here the CDR3 DNA reads TGTGCCAGCGGACCGGGTCGGGAGTACGAGCAGTACTTC. It encodes CASGPGREYEQYF.

This clonotype turned up a few times. This sequence joins TRBV7-2 and TRBJ2-1; D might be TRBD2 (6 bases). Per the germline V gene, CDR1 is SGHTA and CDR2 is FQGNSA. The germline V and J ends were trimmed by 5 bases and 7 bases, with 15 bases remaining between them. The CDR3 spans 14 residues. In DNA, the CDR3 is TGTGCCAGCAGCCACAGACTAGTAAGTAATGAGCAGTTCTTC. Its protein is CASSHRLVSNEQFF. Full variable domain (remainder filled in from reference TRBV7-2 and TRBJ2-1): GAGVSQSPSNKVTEKGKDVELRCDPISGHTALYWYRQSLGQGLEFLIYFQGNSAPDKSGLPSDRFSAERTGGSVSTLTIQRTQQEDSAVYLCASSHRLVSNEQFFGPGTRLTVL.

The gene calls are TRBV25-1 and TRBJ2-7; D is unresolved. This CDR3 region has 10 residues. Trimming cost V 7 bases and J 7 bases, with 8 bases left between them. The germline gives CDR1 MGHDK, CDR2 SYGVNS. The CDR3 DNA follows: TGTGCCAGCAAAGGTGTGGAGCAGTACTTC. Protein product: CASKGVEQYF.

The chain combines TRBV3-1 with TRBJ2-5, with D maybe TRBD1 (6 bases). The CDR3 spans 14 residues. Between the trimmed V and J ends, which lost 6 bases and 1 base, there was a span of 12 bases. Germline V gene data show CDR1 as LGHDT and CDR2 as YNNKEL (reference sequence). The CDR3 region has the DNA TGTGCCAGCAGTCAACAGGGACGCCAAGAGACCCAGTACTTC. Its translation: CASSQQGRQETQYF.

This clonotype was observed a handful of times. The V and J genes are TRBV5-1 and TRBJ2-7; the D is unclear. The germline V gene has CDR1 SGHRS and CDR2 YFSETQ. This CDR3 region has 14 residues. V was cut by 0 bases and J by 0 bases, with 7 bases left in between. CDR3 nucleotide sequence: TGCGCCAGCAGCTTGGAGACTCCCTCCTACGAGCAGTACTTC. Its protein product is CASSLETPSYEQYF.

This clonotype was seen a few times. V gene TRBV2 combines with J gene TRBJ1-5; a weak D match, TRBD1 (6 bases). Trimming left V 6 bases short and J 0 bases short, with 12 bases between. Germline V CDR1 and CDR2: SNHLY, FYNNEI. The CDR3 totals 15 residues. The CDR3, as DNA: TGTGCCAGCAGGGCCCAGGGGTCTAGCAATCAGCCCCAGCATTTT. This encodes CASRAQGSSNQPQHF.

The J gene is TRBJ2-5, the V gene TRBV15; TRBD2 aligns across 8 bases. V shed 4 bases and J 5 bases; nucleotides not matched to a gene: 9. This CDR3 is built from 15 residues. Germline CDR1 LNHNV, CDR2 YYDKDF (reference sequence). CDR3 nucleotides: TGTGCCACCAGCAAAGGAGGACTAGCCAGGGAGACCCAGTACTTC. It is translated as CATSKGGLARETQYF.

The rearrangement joins TRBV6-6 to TRBJ2-4; D is unclear. Germline CDR1 is MNHNY and CDR2 is SVGAGI (reference sequence). This CDR3 is built from 12 residues. V was cut by 7 bases and J by 2 bases, with 6 bases left in between. This CDR3 is CASIGPKNIQYF. The CDR3, as DNA: TGTGCCAGCATAGGGCCCAAAAACATTCAGTACTTC.

V usage is TRBV5-1 and J usage is TRBJ1-2, with 7 positions matching TRBD1. Germline CDR1 reads SGHRS; CDR2 reads YFSETQ. The CDR3 covers 16 residues. V gave up 1 base and J gave up 3 bases; unmatched junction bases: 9. The CDR3 coding sequence is TGCGCCAGCAGCTTGTTAATGGGACAGACCGACTATGGCTACACCTTC. Protein product: CASSLLMGQTDYGYTF.

This clonotype occurred a few times. The rearrangement joins TRBV6-1 to TRBJ1-1; D is undetermined. Germline CDR1 reads MNHNS; CDR2 reads SASEGT. The CDR3 has 14 amino acids. The V gene lost 1 base and the J gene lost 3 bases, with 9 bases spanning the gap. The CDR3 region is CASSEGSVHTEAFF. In nucleotides, the CDR3 is TGTGCCAGCAGTGAAGGTTCAGTGCACACTGAAGCTTTCTTT.

The V and J genes are TRBV27 and TRBJ2-7; D is undetermined. Trimming removed 5 bases from V and 7 bases from J, with 18 bases in between. CDR1 is MNHEY, CDR2 SMNVEV, per germline (reference sequence). The CDR3 contains 14 residues. CDR3 residues: CASSASPPLGEQYF. For the CDR3, the DNA is TGTGCCAGCAGTGCATCCCCGCCCCTGGGAGAGCAGTACTTC.

This clonotype was found many times. The gene calls are TRBV6-1 and TRBJ1-4; TRBD1 matches at 8 bases. V was pared by 6 bases and J by 7 bases, with 4 bases of the junction left unmatched. CDR1 and CDR2 from the germline V gene are MNHNS and SASEGT. This CDR3 spans 13 amino acids. The CDR3 region has the DNA TGTGCCAGCAGCACAGGGGGTGTTGAAAAACTGTTTTTT. The encoded protein is CASSTGGVEKLFF.